This T cell receptor (beta chain) was identified during a study of cytomegalovirus exposure and HLA in healthy donors. General study results and limits: Reportedly, a later analysis found an Asian-associated ancestry cluster had fewer N-insertions than the approximately 640-donor mean.

The germline CDR1 and CDR2 sequences are SGHRS and YFSETQ. Trimming left V 6 bases short and J 8 bases short, with 12 bases between. The length of the CDR3 is 12 residues. Details on this clone: What it binds is unknown.

Use of 60 Vbeta and 13 Jbeta primers characterized the PCR. TCRdb's table, derived via immunoSEQ multiplex PCR, lists solely in-frame clones and lacks some. The sample consists of approximately 110,000 clones, roughly 68% of them appearing once. The source of this sequence is a woman aged 45-65 years in good health and CMV-seropositive. This rearrangement joins TRBV5-1 to TRBJ2-1; possibly TRBD1 for D (5 bases). Sequencing was carried out using PBMCs. CDR3 nucleotides: TGCGCCAGCAAGGACATGGCCGATGAGCAGTTCTTC. This gives the protein CASKDMADEQFF.